This TCR beta chain was identified in a study of OX40 agonist ivuxolimab in advanced cancers. Overall study: Ivuxolimab is a fully human IgG2 antibody that activates OX40 (CD134). The group had a mean age of roughly 65 years, ranged from about 23 to 85, and was just under 85% male.

Enrollment shut out patients with autoimmune disease history or systemic immunosuppression. Repertoires were generated with immunoSEQ multiplex PCR, while TCRdb's copy carries only in-frame clones and drops some. The sample yields around 67,000 clones, under 90% seen once. Trimming removed 6 bases at V and 3 bases at J, with 9 bases between. Germline-derived CDR1 and CDR2 are MDHEN and SYDVKM. This CDR3 contains 13 residues. This clonotype originated in an adult with an advanced solid tumor such as melanoma, head and neck, liver or kidney cancer. The chain couples TRBV28 to TRBJ1-5; maybe TRBD1 (6 bases). Material: CD4+ or CD8+ T cells sorted from blood, obtained in a trial of the OX40 agonist ivuxolimab. CDR3 in amino acids: CASSDRYNQPQHF. The DNA of the CDR3 is TGTGCCAGCAGCGACAGGTACAATCAGCCCCAGCATTTT.